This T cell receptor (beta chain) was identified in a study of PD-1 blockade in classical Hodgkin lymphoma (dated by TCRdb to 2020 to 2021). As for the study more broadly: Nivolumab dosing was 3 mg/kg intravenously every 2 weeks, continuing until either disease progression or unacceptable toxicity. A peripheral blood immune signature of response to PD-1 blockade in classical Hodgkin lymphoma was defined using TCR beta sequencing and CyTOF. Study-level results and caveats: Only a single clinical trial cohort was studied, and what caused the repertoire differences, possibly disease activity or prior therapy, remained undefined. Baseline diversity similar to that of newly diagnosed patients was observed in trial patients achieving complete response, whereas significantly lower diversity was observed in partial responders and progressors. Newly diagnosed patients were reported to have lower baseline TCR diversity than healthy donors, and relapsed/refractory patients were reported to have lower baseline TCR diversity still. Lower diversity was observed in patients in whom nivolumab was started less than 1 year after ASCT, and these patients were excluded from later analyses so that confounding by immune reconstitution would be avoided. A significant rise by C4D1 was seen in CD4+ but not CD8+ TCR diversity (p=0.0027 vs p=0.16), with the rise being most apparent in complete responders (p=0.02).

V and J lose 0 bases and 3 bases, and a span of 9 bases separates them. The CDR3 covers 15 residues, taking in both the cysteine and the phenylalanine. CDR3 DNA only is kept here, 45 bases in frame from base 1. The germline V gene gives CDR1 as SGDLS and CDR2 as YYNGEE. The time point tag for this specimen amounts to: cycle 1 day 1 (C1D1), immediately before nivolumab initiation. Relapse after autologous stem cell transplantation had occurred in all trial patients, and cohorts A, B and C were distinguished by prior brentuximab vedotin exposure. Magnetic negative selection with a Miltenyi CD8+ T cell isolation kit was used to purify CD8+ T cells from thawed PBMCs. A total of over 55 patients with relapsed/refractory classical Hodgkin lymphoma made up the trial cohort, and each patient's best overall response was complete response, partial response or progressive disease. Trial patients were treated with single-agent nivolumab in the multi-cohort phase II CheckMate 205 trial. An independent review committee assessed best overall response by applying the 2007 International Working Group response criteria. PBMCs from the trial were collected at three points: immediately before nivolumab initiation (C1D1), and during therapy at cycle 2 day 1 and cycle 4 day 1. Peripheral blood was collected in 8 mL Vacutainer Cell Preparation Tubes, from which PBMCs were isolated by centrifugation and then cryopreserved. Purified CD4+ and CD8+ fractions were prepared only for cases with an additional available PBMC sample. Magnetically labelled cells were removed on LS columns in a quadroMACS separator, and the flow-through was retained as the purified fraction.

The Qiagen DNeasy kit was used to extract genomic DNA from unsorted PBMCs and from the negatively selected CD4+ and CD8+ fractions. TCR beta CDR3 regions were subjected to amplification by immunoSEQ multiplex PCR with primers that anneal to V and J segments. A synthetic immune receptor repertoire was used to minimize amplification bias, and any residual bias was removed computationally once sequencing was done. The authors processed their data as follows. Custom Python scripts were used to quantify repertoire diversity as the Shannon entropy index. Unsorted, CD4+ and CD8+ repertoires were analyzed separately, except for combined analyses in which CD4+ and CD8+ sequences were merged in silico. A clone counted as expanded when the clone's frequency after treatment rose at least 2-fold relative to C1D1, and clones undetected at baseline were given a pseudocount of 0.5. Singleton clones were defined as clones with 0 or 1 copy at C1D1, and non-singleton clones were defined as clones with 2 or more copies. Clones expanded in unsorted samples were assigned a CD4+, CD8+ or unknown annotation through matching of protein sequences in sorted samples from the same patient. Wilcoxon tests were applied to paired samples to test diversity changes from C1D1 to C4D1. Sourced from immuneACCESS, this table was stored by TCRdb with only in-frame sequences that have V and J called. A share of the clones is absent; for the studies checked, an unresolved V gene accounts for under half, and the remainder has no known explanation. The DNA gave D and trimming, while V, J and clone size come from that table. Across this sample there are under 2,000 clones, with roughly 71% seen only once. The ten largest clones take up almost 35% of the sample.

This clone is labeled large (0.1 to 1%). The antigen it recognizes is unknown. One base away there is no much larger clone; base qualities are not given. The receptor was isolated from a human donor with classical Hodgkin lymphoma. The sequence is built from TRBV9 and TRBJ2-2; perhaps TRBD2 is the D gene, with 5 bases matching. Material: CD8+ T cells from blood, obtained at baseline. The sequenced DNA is TGTGCCAGCAGCGTAGCTAGCTCTGACACCGGGGAGCTGTTTTTT. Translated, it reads CASSVASSDTGELFF.